This TCR beta chain was observed in a study of blood T cell repertoires in COVID-19 (dated by TCRdb to about 2020). With respect to the entire study: Samples covering the acute and convalescent phases of COVID-19 were provided by collaborators in the United States, Italy and Spain. The material from the prospective study consisted of cDNA or gDNA derived from T cells, B-cell-depleted T cells, or PBMCs. Subjects who had been exposed to COVID-19, were actively infected with it, or had recovered from it provided the deeply sampled blood TCRbeta repertoires that made up the dataset. The repertoires were released in a freely available public database intended as a resource for research on the immune response to SARS-CoV-2. Samples came from the ongoing ImmuneRACE study (first 160 participants) plus 1,254 subjects from 6 global collaborators. A de-identified subject ID, COVID-19 status, age in years and sex were almost always included in the sample metadata. HLA class I and class II types, where available, came from metadata supplied by the sample provider rather than from assay-based typing.

Paper-wide results and their limitations: Clinical and demographic metadata were provided uncurated, with the amount varying by source and participant.

V loses 4 bases at its end and J loses 2 bases; junction bases beyond the gene matches: 5. The CDR1 and CDR2 encoded by the germline V gene (reference sequence) are LGHDT and YNNKEL. The CDR3 sequence holds 15 residues, the cysteine and phenylalanine included. This entry keeps only the CDR3 DNA: 45 bases, framed from base 1. Whole blood was collected in K2EDTA tubes by collaborating institutions according to the institutions' own protocols. Collaborator samples were shipped for TCRbeta analysis as frozen whole blood, isolated PBMCs, or DNA extracted from either sample type. TCRbeta CDR3 regions were amplified from genomic DNA by means of the immunoSEQ Assay, a bias-controlled multiplex PCR. In the source study's methods: Within the assay, amplification of reference gene primers was used to estimate how many nucleated cells each sample contained. To quantify the absolute abundance of each unique TCRbeta CDR3 rearrangement, sequence reads were collapsed and filtered. For each sample, productive Simpson clonality was calculated as the square root of Simpson's diversity index across productive rearrangements. Drawn from immuneACCESS, this table holds only the in-frame rearrangements with V and J called that TCRdb kept. Clones are partly lost; checked studies trace under half to an unresolved V gene and leave the rest unexplained. The V and J calls and the clone size are those of that table, but D and trimming were determined from the DNA. The sample contains 80,000 or so clones, about 87% of them found a single time. The leading ten clones occupy about 8.2% of the sample.

As to this clone: The specificity of this receptor is unknown. Per-base quality was not reported, and no clone a single base away is much larger than it.

The specimen sequenced was peripheral blood. The rearranged segments are TRBV3-1 (or the pseudogene TRBV3-2) and TRBJ2-7, with 10 bases matching TRBD1. This TCR was sampled from a human donor in a cohort sampled during active COVID-19. The DNA is as follows: TGTGCCAGCAGCCTCGGACAGGGGGGCCCCTACGAGCAGTACTTC. Its translation is CASSLGQGGPYEQYF.